This TCR beta chain was found in a study of cytomegalovirus exposure and HLA in healthy donors. A remark on this clone: The antigen is unknown.

Primers included in the PCR were 60 Vbeta and 13 Jbeta primers. Repertoires were generated with immunoSEQ multiplex PCR, while TCRdb's copy carries only in-frame clones and drops some. This table has about 100,000 clones, around 80% appearing once. Germline V gives CDR1 SGHDT, CDR2 YYEEEE. Between the trimmed V and J ends, which lost 0 bases and 11 bases, there was a span of 17 bases. The CDR3 is 14 residues long. Study-level points and caveats: Cytomegalovirus-associated status was assigned to about 150 TCR beta chains.

J is TRBJ1-1 and V is TRBV5-6; unclear D gene. The sample was PBMCs. The receptor's source is a man aged 30-40 years in good health and CMV-seronegative. The CDR3 loop reads CASSLAAVGWRAFF. CDR3 sequence (DNA): TGTGCCAGCAGCTTGGCGGCAGTAGGATGGAGGGCTTTCTTT.